This T cell receptor (beta chain) derives from a study of T cells in Graves' hyperthyroidism and ophthalmopathy. Researchers took RNA transcripts and amplified the TCR beta CDR3 regions from them. The HTBI primer set drove a first-round RT-PCR of the TCR CDR3. TCRdb used MiXCR to reprocess the multiplex PCR reads, holding one entry per CDR3 protein. This table holds about 350,000 distinct CDR3 sequences, over 15% found once. Worth noting for this clonotype: A read error may explain this, as a much larger clone is one base away.

The CDR3 spans 15 residues. Germline assignment: CDR1 MNHEY and CDR2 SVGAGI. The J gene is TRBJ1-2, the V gene TRBV6-5; 7 positions match TRBD1. The sequenced sample consisted of blood. The sequence derives from a woman between 40 and 50 years old with Graves' ophthalmopathy. The chain's CDR3 is CASSNRGPANYGCTF. The CDR3 nucleotides read TGTGCCAGCAGTAACAGGGGCCCAGCTAACTATGGCTGCACCTTC.